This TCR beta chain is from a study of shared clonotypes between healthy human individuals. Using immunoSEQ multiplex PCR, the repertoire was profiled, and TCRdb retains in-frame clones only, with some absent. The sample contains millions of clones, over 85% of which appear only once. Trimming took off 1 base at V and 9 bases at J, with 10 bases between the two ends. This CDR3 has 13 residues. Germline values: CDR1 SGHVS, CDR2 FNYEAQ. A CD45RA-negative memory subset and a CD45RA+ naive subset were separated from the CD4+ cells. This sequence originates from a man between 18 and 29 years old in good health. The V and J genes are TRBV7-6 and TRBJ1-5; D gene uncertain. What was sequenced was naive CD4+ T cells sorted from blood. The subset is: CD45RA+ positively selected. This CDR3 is CASSLEGTGPQHF. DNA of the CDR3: TGTGCCAGCAGCTTAGAGGGCACGGGGCCCCAGCATTTT.